The 30 T cell receptor beta chains presented below share a single source sample, sequenced in a study of radiotherapy plus CTLA-4 blockade in lung cancer. Clones were read by immunoSEQ multiplex PCR, and TCRdb kept only the in-frame ones, dropping some. The data show some 73,000 clones, roughly 80% seen once. The specimen was peripheral blood, collected from a patient treated with radiotherapy plus ipilimumab. These receptors were taken from a human donor with non-small cell lung cancer whose response to radiotherapy plus ipilimumab could not be evaluated.

CDR3 DNA sequence: TGTGCTAGTGGTTTAGGGACAGGGGGCACAGATACGCAGTATTTT. Translated: CASGLGTGGTDTQYF. The V gene is TRBV12-5, the J gene TRBJ2-3; TRBD1 matches at 10 bases. CDR1 is LGHNT, CDR2 FRNRAP, per germline. The CDR3 has 15 amino acids. V was pared by 3 bases and J by 1 base, with 1 base of the junction left unmatched.

The rearrangement links TRBV2 to TRBJ2-3; 9 bases line up with TRBD2. The CDR3 covers 14 residues. The ends lost 6 bases at V and 7 bases at J; junction bases unmatched: 8. The V gene's germline CDR1 is SNHLY and CDR2 FYNNEI. The CDR3 sequence is CASRPGLAIYTQYF. The CDR3 DNA reads as TGTGCCAGCAGACCGGGACTAGCTATATATACGCAGTATTTT.

Remarks on this clone: The junction does not match germline at one end; this may be a read error. The gene calls are TRBV6-5 and TRBJ1-2; TRBD1 matches at 10 bases. The CDR3 loop spans 15 amino acids. Germline V gives CDR1 MNHEY, CDR2 SVGAGI. For the CDR3, the DNA is TGTGCCGGCAGTTACTCGGGGACAGGGGTCTATGGCTACACCTTC. Protein: CAGSYSGTGVYGYTF.

The V and J genes are TRBV7-2 and TRBJ2-7; D might be TRBD1 (6 bases). The CDR3 sequence is 13 residues long. Trimming removed 5 bases from V and 7 bases from J, with 15 bases in between. Germline values: CDR1 SGHTA, CDR2 FQGNSA. CDR3 in DNA: TGTGCCAGCAGCGAACGACAGGTGGGTGAGCAGTACTTC. Encoded protein: CASSERQVGEQYF.

The V call is TRBV12-5, the J call TRBJ1-1, with a weak D call TRBD1 (6 bases). Germline CDR1 and CDR2: LGHNT and FRNRAP. This CDR3 is 15 amino acids long. V gave up 0 bases and J gave up 6 bases, with 14 bases separating them. This CDR3 is CASGLVQGPEAEAFF. CDR3 sequence (DNA): TGTGCTAGTGGTTTGGTACAGGGCCCGGAGGCTGAAGCTTTCTTT.

This chain joins TRBV27 and TRBJ2-7, with unresolved D. V gave up 3 bases and J gave up 4 bases, with 10 bases separating them. CDR3 size: 13 residues. CDR1 MNHEY and CDR2 SMNVEV come from the germline V gene (reference sequence). This CDR3 is CASSLTTRYEQYF. Written as DNA, the CDR3 is TGTGCCAGCAGTTTGACAACTCGGTACGAGCAGTACTTC.

In its sample, this clone was seen once. The J gene is TRBJ1-6, the V gene TRBV27; TRBD1 might be the D (6 bases). V gave up 5 bases and J gave up 10 bases, with 12 bases separating them. Germline assignment: CDR1 MNHEY and CDR2 SMNVEV (reference sequence). This CDR3 has 13 amino acids. In DNA, the CDR3 is TGTGCCAGCAGTCCAGGGGTTGGATCACCCCTCCACTTT. As protein: CASSPGVGSPLHF.

The chain links TRBV7-9 to TRBJ2-1; the D is unclear. Germline V gives CDR1 SEHNR, CDR2 FQNEAQ (reference sequence). The CDR3 consists of 12 residues. Trimming cost V 1 base and J 13 bases, with 11 bases left between them. CDR3 loop: CASSLDSEYQFF. The CDR3 coding sequence is TGTGCCAGCAGCTTAGACTCGGAGTACCAGTTCTTC.

The chain joins TRBV5-4 to TRBJ2-3; 10 positions match TRBD1. The germline gives CDR1 SGHNT, CDR2 YYREEE (reference sequence). Trimming took 3 bases from V and 5 from J; bases not matched to a gene: 12. The CDR3 is 17 amino acids. The CDR3 region is CASSWPDRGAGGDTQYF. The CDR3 nucleotides read TGTGCCAGCAGCTGGCCGGACAGGGGGGCTGGAGGAGATACGCAGTATTTT.

This CDR3 reads CASSIVLAGEVSYEQYF. CDR3 nucleotide sequence: TGTGCCAGTAGTATAGTCCTAGCGGGAGAAGTATCCTACGAGCAGTACTTC. The chain carries TRBV19 and TRBJ2-7; 10 nucleotides agree with TRBD2. From germline, CDR1 is LNHDA and CDR2 SQIVND (reference sequence). The CDR3 spans 17 residues. Losses at the gene ends were 1 base for V and 1 base for J; bases not matched to a gene: 7.

This chain connects TRBV7-2 to TRBJ1-5; TRBD1 matches 7 bases. Germline V gives CDR1 SGHTA, CDR2 FQGNSA. The CDR3 totals 13 residues. The V and J ends lost 7 bases and 6 bases, in that order; junction bases with no gene match: 6. The CDR3 DNA reads TGTGCCAGCAAGGACCAGGGGGGTCAGCCCCAGCATTTT. Translated: CASKDQGGQPQHF. The complete variable domain, with remaining parts taken from reference TRBV7-2 and TRBJ1-5, reads GAGVSQSPSNKVTEKGKDVELRCDPISGHTALYWYRQSLGQGLEFLIYFQGNSAPDKSGLPSDRFSAERTGGSVSTLTIQRTQQEDSAVYLCASKDQGGQPQHFGDGTRLSIL.

CDR3 region: CASSLKQLQKGTDTQYF. The CDR3 DNA reads as TGTGCCAGCAGCTTGAAACAGCTTCAAAAGGGCACAGATACGCAGTATTTT. V gene TRBV5-4 combines with J gene TRBJ2-3, with no clear D. The V end was cut by 1 base, the J end by 1 base, with 16 bases between. Per the germline V gene, CDR1 is SGHNT and CDR2 is YYREEE (reference sequence). This CDR3 is 17 amino acids long.

The chain is built from TRBV29-1 and TRBJ2-3; TRBD2 aligns across 7 bases. The germline CDR1 and CDR2 sequences are SQVTM and ANQGSEA. V trimming: 1 base; J trimming: 0 bases; junction bases outside the gene matches: 7. The length of the CDR3 is 16 residues. The CDR3 bases are TGCAGCGTTGAAGGCGAGGGCGGGAGTAGCACAGATACGCAGTATTTT. Protein sequence: CSVEGEGGSSTDTQYF.

A remark on this clone: The junction differs from germline at one of its ends, possibly a read error. The gene calls are TRBV2 and TRBJ2-1; D uncertain. The length of the CDR3 is 12 residues. In germline, CDR1 is SNHLY, CDR2 FYNNEI. CDR3 sequence: CVSSKQNNEQFF. The CDR3 nucleotides are TGTGTCAGCAGTAAACAGAACAATGAGCAGTTCTTC. The whole variable domain, remainder taken from reference TRBV2 and TRBJ2-1, is EPEVTQTPSHQVTQMGQEVILRCVPISNHLYFYWYRQILGQKVEFLVSFYNNEISEKSEIFDDQFSVERPDGSNFTLKIRSTKLEDSAMYFCVSSKQNNEQFFGPGTRLTVL.

The chain is built from TRBV6-5 and TRBJ2-5; tentative D call: TRBD1 (6 bases). V was cut by 0 bases and J by 5 bases, with 16 bases left in between. The CDR3 totals 16 residues. The V gene's germline CDR1 is MNHEY and CDR2 SVGAGI. The CDR3 DNA follows: TGTGCCAGCAGTTACTCGGCCACAGGGATTGTTGAGACCCAGTACTTC. It yields the protein CASSYSATGIVETQYF.

The CDR3 DNA sequence: TGCGCCAGCAGCTTAAACAGTGTATCCTACAATGAGCAGTTCTTC. Protein: CASSLNSVSYNEQFF. The chain joins TRBV5-1 to TRBJ2-1; the D is unclear. This CDR3 spans 15 amino acids. The germline gives CDR1 SGHRS, CDR2 YFSETQ. With 2 bases removed from V and 1 base from J, the gap between germline ends came to 10 bases.

CDR3 protein: CASSVRGYYNEQFF. In DNA form, the CDR3 reads TGTGCCAGCAGTGTGCGGGGTTACTACAATGAGCAGTTCTTC. This chain joins TRBV6-5 and TRBJ2-1; a possible D gene is TRBD2 (6 bases). Deletions cut 5 bases from V and 3 bases from J, with 11 bases between. This CDR3 is built from 14 residues. CDR1 and CDR2 (germline): MNHEY, SVGAGI.

The chain links TRBV29-1 to TRBJ2-7; TRBD2 matches 12 bases. V was pared by 5 bases and J by 3 bases, with 5 bases of the junction left unmatched. The CDR3 runs to 14 residues. Germline loops: CDR1 SQVTM, CDR2 ANQGSEA. In DNA form, the CDR3 reads TGCAGCGTTTTGACTAGCGGGGGCTACTACGAGCAGTACTTC. Its protein is CSVLTSGGYYEQYF.

This chain links TRBV11-3 with TRBJ2-7, with D unclear. Between the trimmed V and J ends, which lost 4 bases and 1 base, there was a span of 5 bases. The germline gives CDR1 SGHNT, CDR2 YENEEA. The CDR3 sequence is 12 residues long. CDR3 DNA: TGTGCCAGCAGCTCGTTGTCCTACGAGCAGTACTTC. Translated: CASSSLSYEQYF. The variable domain in full, completed from reference TRBV11-3 and TRBJ2-7, reads EAGVVQSPRYKIIEKKQPVAFWCNPISGHNTLYWYLQNLGQGPELLIRYENEEAVDDSQLPKDRFSAERLKGVDSTLKIQPAELGDSAVYLCASSSLSYEQYFGPGTRLTVT.

The V call is TRBV2, the J call TRBJ2-1; TRBD2 matches 10 bases. The CDR3 extends over 14 amino acids. Looked up from germline, CDR1 is SNHLY and CDR2 is FYNNEI. After removal of 9 bases from V and 9 bases from J, the junction contained 11 bases not matched to a gene. CDR3 nucleotides: TGTGCCAGGATCTCCGGGACTAGCGATACTGAGCAGTTCTTC. Translating gives CARISGTSDTEQFF.

CDR3 region: CSGSLNTEAFF. CDR3 bases: TGCAGCGGGTCTTTGAACACTGAAGCTTTCTTT. The gene calls are TRBV20-1 and TRBJ1-1; the D is unclear. The CDR3 is 11 residues long. CDR1 and CDR2 from the germline V gene are DFQATT and SNEGSKA (reference sequence).

The chain employs TRBV11-3 and TRBJ2-7; the D gene is possibly TRBD2 (6 bases). CDR1 SGHNT and CDR2 YENEEA come from the germline V gene. The CDR3 spans 15 residues. With 3 bases removed from V and 7 bases from J, the gap between germline ends came to 19 bases. The CDR3 region is CASSFAATPAGEQYF. The CDR3 nucleotides read TGTGCCAGCAGCTTCGCGGCAACCCCGGCGGGGGAGCAGTACTTC.

The chain is built from TRBV6-5 and TRBJ2-1; D possibly corresponds to TRBD1 (6 bases). Germline V gives CDR1 MNHEY, CDR2 SVGAGI. Between the trimmed V and J ends, which lost 0 bases and 4 bases, there was a span of 13 bases. The CDR3 runs to 16 residues. CDR3 in DNA: TGTGCCAGCAGTTACTCGGGTAAAAGGGGGTACAATGAGCAGTTCTTC. Amino acid sequence: CASSYSGKRGYNEQFF.

V usage is TRBV5-4 and J usage is TRBJ2-5, with TRBD1 as a possible D gene (7 bases). CDR1 and CDR2 from the germline V gene are SGHNT and YYREEE (reference sequence). The CDR3 is 14 residues long. Trimming cost V 3 bases and J 4 bases, with 13 bases left between them. CDR3 sequence reads: CASSSRQGGETQYF. The CDR3 nucleotides are TGTGCCAGCAGCTCTCGACAGGGAGGAGAGACCCAGTACTTC.

This chain connects TRBV5-8 to TRBJ2-1, with 7 bases lining up with TRBD2. The CDR3 has 16 amino acids. CDR1 is SGHTS, CDR2 YDEGEE, per germline. V gave up 0 bases and J gave up 0 bases; unmatched junction bases: 3. The DNA for the CDR3 is TGTGCCAGCAGCTTGGGGCGGGAGAGCTCCTACAATGAGCAGTTCTTC. Its translation: CASSLGRESSYNEQFF. The whole variable domain, remainder taken from reference TRBV5-8 and TRBJ2-1, is EAGVTQSPTHLIKTRGQQATLRCSPISGHTSVYWYQQALGLGLQFLLWYDEGEERNRGNFPPRFSGRQFPNYSSELNVNALELEDSALYLCASSLGRESSYNEQFFGPGTRLTVL.

This clone has a handful of counts. The chain uses TRBV28 and TRBJ1-3, with a tentative D call TRBD1 (5 bases). This CDR3 region has 16 residues. Germline V lookup: CDR1 MDHEN, CDR2 SYDVKM. V was cut by 6 bases and J by 0 bases, with 15 bases left in between. CDR3 nucleotide sequence: TGTGCCAGCAGGTACAAAACAGGTAGCTCTGGAAACACCATATATTTT. This gives the protein CASRYKTGSSGNTIYF.

The chain links TRBV5-4 to TRBJ2-5; TRBD2 agrees at 9 bases. The CDR3 contains 14 residues. V dropped 0 bases and J dropped 5; count of bases not matched to a gene: 2. Germline lookup yields CDR1 SGHNT and CDR2 YYREEE (reference sequence). The CDR3 nucleotides are TGTGCCAGCAGCTTGGCCGGGACTAGCGAGACCCAGTACTTC. Amino acid sequence: CASSLAGTSETQYF.

This clone appeared a few times. The CDR3 DNA sequence: TGTGCCAGCAGCGCTGGGAAGGGGGGCTACACCTTC. This translates into CASSAGKGGYTF. This chain uses TRBV2 with TRBJ1-2, with D possibly TRBD1 on 5 matching bases. Trimming left V 6 bases short and J 8 bases short, with 13 bases between. The CDR3 totals 12 residues. CDR1 and CDR2 (germline): SNHLY, FYNNEI.

The chain couples TRBV19 to TRBJ2-3; 13 bases are shared with TRBD2. The CDR3 loop spans 16 amino acids. J gave up 4 bases and V 7 bases, and 8 bases lay outside the gene matches. Germline V lookup: CDR1 LNHDA, CDR2 SQIVND (reference sequence). This CDR3 reads CASTALAGGPADTQYF. The CDR3 DNA follows: TGTGCCAGTACCGCACTAGCGGGGGGGCCCGCAGATACGCAGTATTTT.

Only a few counts were recorded for this clone. The rearrangement uses TRBV6-1 and TRBJ2-7; 7 bases map to TRBD1. The CDR3 spans 14 residues. From germline, CDR1 is MNHNS and CDR2 SASEGT. V trimming: 1 base; J trimming: 2 bases; junction bases outside the gene matches: 2. Written as DNA, the CDR3 is TGTGCCAGCAGTGAAGACGGACAGGCCTACGAGCAGTACTTC. Amino acid sequence: CASSEDGQAYEQYF.